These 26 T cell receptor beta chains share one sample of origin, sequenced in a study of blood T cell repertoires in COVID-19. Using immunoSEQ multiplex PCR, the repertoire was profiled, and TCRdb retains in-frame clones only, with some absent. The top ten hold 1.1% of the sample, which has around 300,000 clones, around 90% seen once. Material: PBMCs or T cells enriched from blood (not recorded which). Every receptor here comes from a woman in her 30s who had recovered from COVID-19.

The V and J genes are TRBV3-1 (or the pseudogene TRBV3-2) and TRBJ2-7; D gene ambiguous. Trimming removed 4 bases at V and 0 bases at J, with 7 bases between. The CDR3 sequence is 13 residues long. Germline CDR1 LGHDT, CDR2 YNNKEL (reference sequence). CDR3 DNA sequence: TGTGCCAGCAGCCCCCGGAGCTCCTACGAGCAGTACTTC. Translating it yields CASSPRSSYEQYF.

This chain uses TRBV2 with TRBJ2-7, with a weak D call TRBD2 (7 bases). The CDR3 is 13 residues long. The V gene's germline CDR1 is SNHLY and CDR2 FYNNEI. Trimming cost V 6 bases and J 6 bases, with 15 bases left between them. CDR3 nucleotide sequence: TGTGCCAGCAGGGGGGGGCGGGAAATCGAGCAGTACTTC. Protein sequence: CASRGGREIEQYF.

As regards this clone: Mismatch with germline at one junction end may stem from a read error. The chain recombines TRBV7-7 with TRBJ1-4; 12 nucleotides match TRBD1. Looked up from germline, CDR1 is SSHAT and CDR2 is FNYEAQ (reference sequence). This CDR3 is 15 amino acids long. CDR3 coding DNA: TGTGCTAGCAGCCCCGGGACAGGGGGCAATGAAAAACTGTTTTTT. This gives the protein CASSPGTGGNEKLFF.

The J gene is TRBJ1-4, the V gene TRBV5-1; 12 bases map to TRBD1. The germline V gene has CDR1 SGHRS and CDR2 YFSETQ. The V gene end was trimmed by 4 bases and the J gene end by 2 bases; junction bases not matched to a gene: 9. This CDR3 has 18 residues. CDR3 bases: TGCGCCAGCAGCCAATCGGGACAGGGGGCGCAGACTAATGAAAAACTGTTTTTT. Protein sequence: CASSQSGQGAQTNEKLFF.

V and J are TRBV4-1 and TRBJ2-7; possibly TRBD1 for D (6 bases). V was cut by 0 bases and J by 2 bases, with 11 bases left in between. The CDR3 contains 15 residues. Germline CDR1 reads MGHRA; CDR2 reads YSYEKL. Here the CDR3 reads CASSQDDRTTYEQYF. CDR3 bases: TGCGCCAGCAGCCAAGACGACAGGACCACCTACGAGCAGTACTTC.

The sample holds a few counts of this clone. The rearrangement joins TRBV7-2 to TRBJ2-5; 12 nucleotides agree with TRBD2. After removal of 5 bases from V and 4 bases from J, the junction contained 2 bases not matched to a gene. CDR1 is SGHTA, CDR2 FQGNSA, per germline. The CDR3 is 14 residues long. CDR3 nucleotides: TGTGCCAGCAGCCCGGGACTAGCGGGAGAGACCCAGTACTTC. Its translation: CASSPGLAGETQYF.

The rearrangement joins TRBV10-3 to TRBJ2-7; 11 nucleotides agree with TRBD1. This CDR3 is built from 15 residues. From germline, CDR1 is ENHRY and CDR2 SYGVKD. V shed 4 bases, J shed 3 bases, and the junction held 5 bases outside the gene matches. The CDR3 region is CAISAGQGDDYEQYF. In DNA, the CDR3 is TGTGCCATCAGTGCGGGACAGGGGGATGACTACGAGCAGTACTTC.

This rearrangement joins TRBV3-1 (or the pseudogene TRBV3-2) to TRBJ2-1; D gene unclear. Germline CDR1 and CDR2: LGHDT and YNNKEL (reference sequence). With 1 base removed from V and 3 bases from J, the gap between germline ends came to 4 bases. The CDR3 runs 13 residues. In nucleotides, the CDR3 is TGTGCCAGCAGCCAAGTCCTCTACAATGAGCAGTTCTTC. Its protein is CASSQVLYNEQFF.

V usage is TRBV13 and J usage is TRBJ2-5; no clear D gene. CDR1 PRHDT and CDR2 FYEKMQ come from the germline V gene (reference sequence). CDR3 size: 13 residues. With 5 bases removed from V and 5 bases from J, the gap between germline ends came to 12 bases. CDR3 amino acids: CASSPRVFETQYF. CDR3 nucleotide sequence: TGTGCCAGCAGCCCCCGGGTATTCGAGACCCAGTACTTC.

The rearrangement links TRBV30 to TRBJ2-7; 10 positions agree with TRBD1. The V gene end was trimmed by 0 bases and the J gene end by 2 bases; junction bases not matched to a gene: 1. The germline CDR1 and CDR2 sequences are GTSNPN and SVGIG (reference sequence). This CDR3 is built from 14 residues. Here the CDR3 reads CAWSVGTGAYEQYF. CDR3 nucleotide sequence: TGTGCCTGGAGTGTAGGGACAGGGGCCTACGAGCAGTACTTC.

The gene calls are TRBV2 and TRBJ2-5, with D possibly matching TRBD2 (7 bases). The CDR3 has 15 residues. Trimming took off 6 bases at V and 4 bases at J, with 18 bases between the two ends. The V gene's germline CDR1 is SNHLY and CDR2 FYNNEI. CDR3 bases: TGTGCCAGCAGCGCCGACGGGGGGCGACGAGAGACCCAGTACTTC. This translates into CASSADGGRRETQYF. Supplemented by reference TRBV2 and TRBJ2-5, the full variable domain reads EPEVTQTPSHQVTQMGQEVILRCVPISNHLYFYWYRQILGQKVEFLVSFYNNEISEKSEIFDDQFSVERPDGSNFTLKIRSTKLEDSAMYFCASSADGGRRETQYFGPGTRLLVL.

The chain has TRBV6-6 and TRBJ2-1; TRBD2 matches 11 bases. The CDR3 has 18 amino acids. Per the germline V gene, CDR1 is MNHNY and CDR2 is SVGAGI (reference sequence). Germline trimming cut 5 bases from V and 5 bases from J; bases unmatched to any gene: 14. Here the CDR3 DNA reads TGTGCCAGCAGTCGGTTAGGGTTCGGGACTAGCGGAAACAATGAGCAGTTCTTC. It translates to CASSRLGFGTSGNNEQFF.

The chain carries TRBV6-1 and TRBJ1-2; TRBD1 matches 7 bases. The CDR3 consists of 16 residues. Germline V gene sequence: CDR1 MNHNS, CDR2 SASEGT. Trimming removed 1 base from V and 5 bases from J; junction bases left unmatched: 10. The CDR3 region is CASSEDGTVRGYGYTF. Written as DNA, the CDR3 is TGTGCCAGCAGTGAAGACGGGACAGTGAGGGGGTATGGCTACACCTTC.

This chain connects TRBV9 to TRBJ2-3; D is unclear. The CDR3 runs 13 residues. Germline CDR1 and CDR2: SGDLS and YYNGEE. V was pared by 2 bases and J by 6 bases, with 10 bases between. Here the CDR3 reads CASSVANGDTQYF. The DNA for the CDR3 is TGTGCCAGCAGCGTCGCCAACGGGGATACGCAGTATTTT.

CDR3 protein: CASSLIVAGGPYEQYF. Here the CDR3 DNA reads TGTGCCAGCAGCTTGATTGTAGCGGGAGGGCCCTACGAGCAGTACTTC. The genes are TRBV13 and TRBJ2-7; 11 positions match TRBD2. CDR1 PRHDT and CDR2 FYEKMQ come from the germline V gene (reference sequence). This CDR3 is built from 16 residues. Germline trimming cut 3 bases from V and 2 bases from J; bases unmatched to any gene: 6.

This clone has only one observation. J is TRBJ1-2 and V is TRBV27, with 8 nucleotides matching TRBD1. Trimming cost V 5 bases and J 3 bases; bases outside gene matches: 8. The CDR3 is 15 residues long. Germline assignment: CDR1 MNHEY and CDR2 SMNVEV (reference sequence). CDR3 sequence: CASSTRQGSDYGYTF. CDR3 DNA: TGTGCCAGCAGTACAAGACAGGGGTCGGACTATGGCTACACCTTC.

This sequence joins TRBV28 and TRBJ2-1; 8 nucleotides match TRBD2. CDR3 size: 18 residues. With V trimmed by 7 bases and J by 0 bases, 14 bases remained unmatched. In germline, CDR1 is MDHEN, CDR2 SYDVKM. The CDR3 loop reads CASTPMGAGTSSYNEQFF. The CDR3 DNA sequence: TGTGCCAGCACCCCCATGGGCGCCGGGACTAGCTCCTACAATGAGCAGTTCTTC.

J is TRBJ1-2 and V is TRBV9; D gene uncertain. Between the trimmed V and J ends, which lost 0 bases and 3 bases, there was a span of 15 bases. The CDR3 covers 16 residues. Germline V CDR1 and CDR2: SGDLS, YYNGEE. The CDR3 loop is CASSVDWRSSDYGYTF. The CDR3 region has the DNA TGTGCCAGCAGCGTAGATTGGAGAAGCTCGGACTATGGCTACACCTTC.

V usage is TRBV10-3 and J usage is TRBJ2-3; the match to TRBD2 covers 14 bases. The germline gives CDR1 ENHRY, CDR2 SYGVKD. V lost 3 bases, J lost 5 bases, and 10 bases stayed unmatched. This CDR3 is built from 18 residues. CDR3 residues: CAISEGQGLAGVGDTQYF. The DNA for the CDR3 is TGTGCCATCAGTGAAGGACAGGGACTAGCGGGAGTTGGAGATACGCAGTATTTT.

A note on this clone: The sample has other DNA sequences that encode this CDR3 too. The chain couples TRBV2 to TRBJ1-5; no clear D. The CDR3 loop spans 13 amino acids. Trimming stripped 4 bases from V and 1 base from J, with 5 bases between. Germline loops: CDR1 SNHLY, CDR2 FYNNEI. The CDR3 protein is CASSGQSNQPQHF. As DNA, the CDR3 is TGTGCCAGCAGTGGACAAAGCAATCAGCCCCAGCATTTT.

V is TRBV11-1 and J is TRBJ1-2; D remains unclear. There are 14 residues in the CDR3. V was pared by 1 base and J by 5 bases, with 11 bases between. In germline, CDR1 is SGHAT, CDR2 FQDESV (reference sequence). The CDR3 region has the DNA TGTGCCAGCAGCTTAGGACATGCGGGTTATGGCTACACCTTC. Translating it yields CASSLGHAGYGYTF.

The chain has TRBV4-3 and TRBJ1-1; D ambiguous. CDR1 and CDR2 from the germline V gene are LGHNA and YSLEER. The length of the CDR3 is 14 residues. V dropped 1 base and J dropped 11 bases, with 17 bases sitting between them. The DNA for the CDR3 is TGCGCCAGCAGCCAAGGGGTGAGGGATCGCTTGGCTTTCTTT. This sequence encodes CASSQGVRDRLAFF.

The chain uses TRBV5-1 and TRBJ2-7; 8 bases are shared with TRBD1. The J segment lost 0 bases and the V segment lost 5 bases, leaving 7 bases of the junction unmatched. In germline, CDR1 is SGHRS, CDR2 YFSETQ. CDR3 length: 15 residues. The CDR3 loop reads CASSTQGVSSYEQYF. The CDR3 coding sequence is TGCGCCAGCAGTACACAGGGGGTCAGCTCCTACGAGCAGTACTTC. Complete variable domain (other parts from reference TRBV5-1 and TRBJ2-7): KAGVTQTPRYLIKTRGQQVTLSCSPISGHRSVSWYQQTPGQGLQFLFEYFSETQRNKGNFPGRFSGRQFSNSRSEMNVSTLELGDSALYLCASSTQGVSSYEQYFGPGTRLTVT.

CDR3 coding DNA: TGTGCCAGCAGCCCGGGACTTAGCACAGATACGCAGTATTTT. Protein: CASSPGLSTDTQYF. The genes are TRBV6-5 and TRBJ2-3; TRBD2 is a possible D gene (6 bases). V was clipped by 6 bases and J by 0 bases, with 10 bases between them. The CDR3 loop spans 14 amino acids. Germline V CDR1 and CDR2: MNHEY, SVGAGI.

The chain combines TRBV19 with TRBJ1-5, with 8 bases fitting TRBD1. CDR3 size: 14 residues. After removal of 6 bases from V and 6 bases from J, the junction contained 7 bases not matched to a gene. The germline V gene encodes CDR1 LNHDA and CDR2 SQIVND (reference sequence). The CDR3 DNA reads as TGTGCCAGTAGGATACAGGGGGACAGTCAGCCCCAGCATTTT. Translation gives CASRIQGDSQPQHF.

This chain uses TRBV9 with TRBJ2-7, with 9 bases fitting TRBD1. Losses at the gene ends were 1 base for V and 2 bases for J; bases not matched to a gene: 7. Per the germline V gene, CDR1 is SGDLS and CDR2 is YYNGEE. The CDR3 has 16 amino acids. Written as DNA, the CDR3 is TGTGCCAGCAGCGTACTTGGGACAGGGACTACCTACGAGCAGTACTTC. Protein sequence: CASSVLGTGTTYEQYF.